This T cell receptor beta chain was sequenced for a study of OX40 agonist ivuxolimab in advanced cancers. Regarding the research as a whole: Ivuxolimab was a fully human IgG2 agonistic monoclonal antibody targeting the costimulatory receptor OX40 (CD134). Intravenous ivuxolimab was administered to patients every 2 weeks at six dose levels: 0.01, 0.1, 0.3, 1.5, 3 and 10 mg/kg. Three dose-escalation patients achieved partial responses, one with hepatocellular carcinoma and two with cutaneous melanoma. Prior anti-PD-1, anti-PD-L1 or anti-CTLA-4 therapy was permitted, and checkpoint inhibitors had been received by less than 45% of dose-escalation patients. The monotherapy dose-escalation portion (N of about 52 patients) of the phase I ivuxolimab trial is reported in the paper. Peripheral TCRbeta sequencing aimed to test whether ivuxolimab altered TCR sequence diversity and caused clonal T-cell expansion. Of the roughly 52 dose-escalation patients, hepatocellular carcinoma was present in 19, melanoma in around 15, renal cell carcinoma in 9 and head and neck cancer in 9. In the dose-escalation cohort, 82.7% of patients were male, and the mean age was approximately 60 years with a range of about 20 to 90.

Comment on this clone: Its specific antigen is unknown. No base quality information exists; no much larger clone differs at one position.

Genomic DNA was extracted from sorted cells for sequencing of the TCRbeta CDR3 region. TCRbeta CDR3 regions were sequenced using the immunoSEQ Assay. In its TCRdb copy, this immuneACCESS table keeps in-frame sequences only and misses some clones. Where compared with another copy, unresolved V genes explain less than half of these, and the others have no known cause. For this sample there are roughly 65,000 clones; about nine tenths appear just once. Of the sample, 0.38% is held by the ten largest clones. V sheds 4 bases and J sheds 8 bases, leaving 26 bases between their ends. The CDR3 holds 17 amino acids from the cysteine to the phenylalanine. The kept DNA is CDR3 alone, 51 bases in frame from the first base. In the germline V gene (reference sequence), CDR1 corresponds to MNHEY and CDR2 to SMNVEV. Study-wide conclusions, independent of this receptor: Low levels of normalized T-cell clonal expansion were also shown by some nonresponding patients. Which antigens the clonally expanded peripheral T cells were specific for was not determined. In the 0.1-3.0 mg/kg groups, partial responders had among the lowest normalized peripheral clonal expansion, particularly in CD8+ T cells. After ivuxolimab, CD8+ T cells had more expanded clones than CD4+ T cells on average. At doses of 0.1 to 3.0 mg/kg, clonal expansion of both CD4+ and CD8+ T cells in blood was seen between baseline and week 6.

The trial excluded patients who had a history of autoimmune disease or were on systemic immunosuppression. Peripheral blood for TCR sequencing was drawn from every dose cohort at baseline, at cycle 4 day 1 and at cycle 7 day 1. Samples came from an open-label, multicenter, first-in-human phase I dose-escalation trial of ivuxolimab. Adults with locally advanced or metastatic melanoma, renal cell carcinoma, hepatocellular carcinoma or head and neck squamous cell carcinoma were enrolled in the trial. Before TCR sequencing, CD4+ T cells and CD8+ T cells from peripheral blood were sorted into separate populations.

This sequence uses TRBV27 and TRBJ1-2; too little of a D gene remains to name it. The sequence derives from an adult with an advanced solid tumor such as melanoma, head and neck, liver or kidney cancer. Material: CD4+ or CD8+ T cells sorted from blood, obtained in a trial of the OX40 agonist ivuxolimab. The nucleotide sequence is TGTGCCAGCAGTTCGCAACCCTGGGCAGGCGGTTTGGGAGGCTACACCTTC. The resulting protein is CASSSQPWAGGLGGYTF.